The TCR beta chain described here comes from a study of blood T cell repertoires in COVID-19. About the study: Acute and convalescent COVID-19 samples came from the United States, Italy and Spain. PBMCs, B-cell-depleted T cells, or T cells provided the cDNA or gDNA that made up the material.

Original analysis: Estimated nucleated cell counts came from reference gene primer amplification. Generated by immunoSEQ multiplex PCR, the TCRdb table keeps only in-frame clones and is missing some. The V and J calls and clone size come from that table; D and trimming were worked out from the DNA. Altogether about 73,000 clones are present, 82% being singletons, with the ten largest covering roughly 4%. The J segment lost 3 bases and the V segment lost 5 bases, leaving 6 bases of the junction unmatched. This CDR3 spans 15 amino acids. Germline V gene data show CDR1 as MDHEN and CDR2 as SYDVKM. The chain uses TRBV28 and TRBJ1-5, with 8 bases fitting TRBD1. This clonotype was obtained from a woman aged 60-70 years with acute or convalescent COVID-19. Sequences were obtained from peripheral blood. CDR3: CASSRTGTTNQPQHF. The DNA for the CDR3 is TGTGCCAGCAGTCGGACAGGGACTACCAATCAGCCCCAGCATTTT.